This record covers a single TCR beta chain. The antigen it recognizes is unknown. No quality values exist for individual bases; no much larger clone is one base distant. The data were taken from a study of blood T cell repertoires in COVID-19 (dated by TCRdb to 2018 to 2020). For the study in its entirety: The collaborator samples originated in the United States, Italy and Spain and spanned the acute and convalescent phases of COVID-19. The prospective study material was composed of cDNA or gDNA derived from T cells, B-cell-depleted T cells, or PBMCs. Subjects who had been exposed to COVID-19, were actively infected with it, or had recovered from it provided the deeply sampled blood TCRbeta repertoires that made up the dataset. A freely available public database, intended as a resource for researchers studying the immune response to SARS-CoV-2, is where the repertoires were released. The samples were drawn from the first 160 participants of the ongoing ImmuneRACE study and from 950 to 1,500 subjects provided by 6 global collaborators. Nearly every sample came with metadata listing a de-identified subject ID, COVID-19 status, age in years and sex. Where HLA class I and class II types were available, the types were taken from metadata supplied by the sample provider, not from assay-based typing. Broader findings and caveats from the paper: The amount of clinical and demographic metadata varied by source and participant and was provided uncurated.

CDR1 and CDR2, looked up from the germline V gene (reference sequence), are LNHNV and YYDKDF. Measured from the cysteine to the phenylalanine, the CDR3 is 14 residues long. CDR3 DNA only is kept here, 42 bases in frame from base 1. The V end gives up 3 bases and the J end 1 base, leaving 2 bases in the junction not matched to a gene. Each collaborating institution followed its own protocols to collect whole blood in K2EDTA tubes. For TCRbeta analysis, collaborators shipped samples in one of three forms: frozen whole blood, isolated PBMCs, or DNA extracted from either of those sample types. TCRbeta CDR3 regions were amplified from genomic DNA using the immunoSEQ Assay, a bias-controlled multiplex PCR. For the original study's pipeline: Within the assay, amplification of reference gene primers was used to estimate how many nucleated cells each sample contained. Sequence reads were collapsed and filtered to measure the absolute abundance of every unique TCRbeta CDR3 rearrangement. For each sample, productive Simpson clonality was calculated by taking the square root of Simpson's diversity index across productive rearrangements. TCRdb took over this immuneACCESS table, retaining in-frame rearrangements with V and J assigned. Such tables are incomplete; in checked studies, under half of the missing clones stem from an unresolved V gene, and the remainder is unexplained. The V and J calls and clone size were taken over from that table, and D and trimming were inferred from the DNA. The sample yields about 38,000 clones; approximately 93% were counted once. The top ten hold around 4% of the sample.

Sequencing input: peripheral blood. The V gene is TRBV15 and the J gene is TRBJ2-7, and 8 junctional nucleotides match TRBD1. This receptor was obtained from a human donor with active COVID-19. The donor label of this sample is uncertain. The CDR3 protein is CATSRDRVSYEQYF. The DNA reads as follows: TGTGCCACCAGCAGGGACAGGGTGTCCTACGAGCAGTACTTC.